Shown below are 6 T cell receptor beta chains from a single sample sequenced in a study of breast tumors, draining lymph nodes, adjacent tissues. Breast cancer patients provided tissue from their axillary draining lymph nodes. TCRdb processed the multiplex PCR reads anew with MiXCR; each CDR3 protein has one entry. The sample consists of 150,000 to 200,000 distinct CDR3 sequences, about 30% of them appearing once. Sequenced material: axillary lymph node tissue. These receptors were taken from a female donor with breast cancer. Some clones in this sample may be carry-over from other donors' samples.

This clonotype was counted between two and nine times. The chain recombines TRBV27 with TRBJ1-5; a possible D gene is TRBD1 (6 bases). The germline V gene has CDR1 MNHEY and CDR2 SMNVEV (reference sequence). The V gene lost 3 bases and the J gene lost 4 bases, with 13 bases spanning the gap. The CDR3 totals 15 residues. CDR3 coding DNA: TGTGCCAGCAGTTTCGGTCAGGGACATAATCAGCCCCAGCATTTT. Its protein is CASSFGQGHNQPQHF.

This chain uses TRBV19 with TRBJ2-1; D may be TRBD1 or TRBD2 (5 bases each). V gave up 2 bases and J gave up 7 bases, with 18 bases separating them. The CDR3 is 16 residues long. Per germline, CDR1 LNHDA and CDR2 SQIVND (reference sequence). The CDR3 spells CASSIPGDLFLNEQFF. The CDR3 DNA is TGTGCCAGTAGTATACCCGGGGACCTATTTTTGAATGAGCAGTTCTTC.

On this clonotype: A much larger clone lies one base from this, so it may be a read error. The chain joins TRBV12-3 or TRBV12-4 to TRBJ2-7; 8 nucleotides align to TRBD1. J lost 2 bases, V lost 4 bases, and 10 bases had no gene match. This CDR3 is built from 16 residues. The CDR3 nucleotides read TGTGCCAGCAGTTCTACCGGGGCAGGGGGCCCCTACGAGCAGTACTTC. Amino acid sequence: CASSSTGAGGPYEQYF.

CDR3 sequence reads: CASSPPDQATATNEKLFF. CDR3 nucleotide sequence: TGTGCCAGCAGTCCCCCGGACCAAGCGACGGCAACTAATGAAAAACTGTTTTTT. This sequence joins TRBV6-1 and TRBJ1-4; D gene ambiguous. CDR3 length equals 18 residues. Germline V CDR1 and CDR2: MNHNS, SASEGT. V lost 5 bases and J lost 0, with 19 bases in between.

This clonotype was found many times. The germline gene is not matched at one end of the junction; a read error may be the cause. The rearrangement uses TRBV7-2 and TRBJ1-6, with 7 bases aligning to TRBD1. The CDR3 totals 18 residues. Germline CDR1 SGHTA, CDR2 FQGNSA. As DNA, the CDR3 is TGTGCCAGCAGCTTCCCCCTGACAGGGAAGTCTGGTAATCCACCCCTCCACTTT. It encodes CASSFPLTGKSGNPPLHF.

In the case of this clonotype: One end of the junction is discordant with germline, which a read error may explain. The J gene is TRBJ2-3, the V gene TRBV20-1, with 7 bases identical to TRBD2. Per the germline V gene, CDR1 is DFQATT and CDR2 is SNEGSKA (reference sequence). CDR3 length: 12 amino acids. CDR3 amino acids: CSASERGDTPYF. The CDR3 DNA reads as TGCAGTGCCAGTGAGCGGGGTGATACGCCGTATTTT.